One sample yielded the 26 T cell receptor beta chains listed below, sequenced in a study of CD8+ T cells in alopecia areata. The authors extracted RNA and reverse transcribed it into cDNA as the sequencing template. Libraries were prepared by immunoSEQ multiplex PCR; TCRdb keeps only in-frame clonotypes and omits some of them. The sample consists of around 160,000 clones, around 47% of them appearing once. Sequencing input: CD4+ T cells sorted from blood. All receptors come from a human donor with alopecia areata.

The chain combines TRBV4-1 with TRBJ2-5; 8 positions match TRBD2. Losses at the gene ends were 2 bases for V and 5 bases for J; bases not matched to a gene: 10. The germline CDR1 and CDR2 sequences are MGHRA and YSYEKL. The length of the CDR3 is 16 residues. The DNA of the CDR3 is TGCGCCAGCAGCCAAAGACCAGTAGGACTAGCCGAGACCCAGTACTTC. Translated: CASSQRPVGLAETQYF.

The sample holds a few counts of this clone. This chain uses TRBV5-1 with TRBJ2-3, with TRBD1 matching 8 bases. This CDR3 contains 14 residues. V lost 4 bases, J lost 3 bases, and 4 bases stayed unmatched. Germline assignment: CDR1 SGHRS and CDR2 YFSETQ. The DNA for the CDR3 is TGCGCCAGCAGCCCGGGACAGGTAACAGATACGCAGTATTTT. It codes for CASSPGQVTDTQYF.

Points on this clone: Other DNA sequences in the sample encode the same CDR3. The gene calls are TRBV30 and TRBJ2-3; 9 bases fit TRBD1. V lost 3 bases and J lost 0; bases outside the gene matches: 1. Germline CDR1 reads GTSNPN; CDR2 reads SVGIG (reference sequence). The CDR3 is made up of 14 amino acids. The CDR3 protein is CAWRGTGSTDTQYF. The CDR3 DNA sequence: TGTGCCTGGAGAGGGACAGGGAGCACAGATACGCAGTATTTT.

This chain uses TRBV5-1 with TRBJ2-2; 7 positions agree with TRBD2. The V gene end was trimmed by 5 bases and the J gene end by 7 bases; junction bases not matched to a gene: 14. Germline V gene lookup returns CDR1 SGHRS and CDR2 YFSETQ. The CDR3 runs to 16 residues. The CDR3 DNA reads TGCGCCAGCAGGGGCATGGCGGGAGAATACGGCGGGGAGCTGTTTTTT. Translation: CASRGMAGEYGGELFF.

The rearrangement links TRBV11-2 to TRBJ2-2; the match to TRBD1 covers 8 bases. In germline, CDR1 is SGHAT, CDR2 FQNNGV. The CDR3 runs to 13 residues. The J segment lost 6 bases and the V segment lost 6 bases, leaving 3 bases of the junction unmatched. The CDR3 loop reads CASRQTGAGELFF. CDR3 coding DNA: TGTGCCAGCAGGCAGACAGGGGCCGGGGAGCTGTTTTTT.

This chain connects TRBV5-1 to TRBJ2-1; TRBD2 matches 11 bases. Germline V CDR1 and CDR2: SGHRS, YFSETQ. The CDR3 runs 14 residues. V was clipped by 1 base and J by 9 bases; unmatched bases: 3. This chain's CDR3 is CASSLPLAGAEQFF. CDR3 nucleotide sequence: TGCGCCAGCAGCTTGCCACTAGCGGGAGCTGAGCAGTTCTTC.

The chain joins TRBV27 to TRBJ2-7; either TRBD1 or TRBD2 may supply D (5 bases each). CDR1 and CDR2 (germline): MNHEY, SMNVEV (reference sequence). The CDR3 length is 15 residues. V lost 5 bases to trimming and J lost 3 bases, with 17 bases between them. DNA for the CDR3: TGTGCCAGCAGTCGCACCGGGACCTCTCACTACGAGCAGTACTTC. Protein product: CASSRTGTSHYEQYF.

The chain combines TRBV29-1 with TRBJ1-2; TRBD1 aligns across 8 bases. The germline CDR1 and CDR2 sequences are SQVTM and ANQGSEA. This CDR3 has 13 residues. The J segment lost 4 bases and the V segment lost 3 bases, leaving 4 bases of the junction unmatched. CDR3 nucleotide sequence: TGCAGCGTTGACCCAGGGGGCAGCTATGGCTACACCTTC. The encoded protein is CSVDPGGSYGYTF.

This rearrangement joins TRBV27 to TRBJ1-1; the D gene is possibly TRBD1 (5 bases). Germline V gene data show CDR1 as MNHEY and CDR2 as SMNVEV (reference sequence). V gave up 3 bases and J gave up 2 bases, with 7 bases separating them. The CDR3 has 13 amino acids. As DNA, the CDR3 is TGTGCCAGCAGTTTCAGGGTTAACACTGAAGCTTTCTTT. The encoded protein is CASSFRVNTEAFF.

V and J are TRBV29-1 and TRBJ1-2, with 7 bases fitting TRBD1. CDR1 and CDR2 from the germline V gene are SQVTM and ANQGSEA. The CDR3 has 15 residues. The V gene end was trimmed by 0 bases and the J gene end by 3 bases; junction bases not matched to a gene: 7. As DNA, the CDR3 is TGCAGCGTTGAAGATCGGGGAGGGGGCGACTATGGCTACACCTTC. Protein product: CSVEDRGGGDYGYTF.

This clone showed up just a few times. This rearrangement joins TRBV4-1 to TRBJ2-7; either TRBD1 or TRBD2 may fit D (5 bases each). The CDR3 covers 17 residues. Trimming cost V 5 bases and J 4 bases, with 24 bases left between them. Germline CDR1 MGHRA, CDR2 YSYEKL. This chain's CDR3 is CASSMPGRQSGVYEQYF. The CDR3 DNA is TGCGCCAGCAGCATGCCGGGACGCCAAAGTGGCGTGTACGAGCAGTACTTC.

This chain connects TRBV5-4 to TRBJ2-5; tentatively, D is TRBD2 (5 bases). Germline CDR1 SGHNT, CDR2 YYREEE (reference sequence). This CDR3 is built from 13 residues. Trimming left V 0 bases short and J 5 bases short, with 8 bases between. The CDR3 spells CASSLAGGETQYF. Here the CDR3 DNA reads TGTGCCAGCAGCTTGGCTGGCGGGGAGACCCAGTACTTC. Variable domain in full (rest from reference TRBV5-4 and TRBJ2-5): ETGVTQSPTHLIKTRGQQVTLRCSSQSGHNTVSWYQQALGQGPQFIFQYYREEENGRGNFPPRFSGLQFPNYSSELNVNALELDDSALYLCASSLAGGETQYFGPGTRLLVL.

This clone was found a few times. V usage is TRBV27 and J usage is TRBJ2-7; TRBD2 matches 11 bases. J gave up 6 bases and V 3 bases, and 7 bases lay outside the gene matches. Germline V gene lookup returns CDR1 MNHEY and CDR2 SMNVEV (reference sequence). The CDR3 is made up of 15 amino acids. The CDR3 spells CASSFSTSGMAEQYF. CDR3 DNA: TGTGCCAGCAGTTTTTCGACTAGCGGGATGGCCGAGCAGTACTTC.

The V and J genes are TRBV29-1 and TRBJ2-6; D is ambiguous. The germline gives CDR1 SQVTM, CDR2 ANQGSEA. The germline V and J ends were trimmed by 4 bases and 0 bases, with 10 bases remaining between them. The CDR3 spans 15 residues. The CDR3 loop reads CSVGSLLSGANVLTF. Here the CDR3 DNA reads TGCAGCGTTGGATCACTCCTCTCTGGGGCCAACGTCCTGACTTTC.

CDR3 protein: CASSLTGTSGREQYF. The CDR3, as DNA: TGTGCCAGCAGCTTAACCGGGACTAGCGGTCGCGAGCAGTACTTC. This chain joins TRBV13 and TRBJ2-7; 11 positions agree with TRBD2. The CDR3 contains 15 residues. V shed 2 bases and J 6 bases; nucleotides not matched to a gene: 6. Germline V CDR1 and CDR2: PRHDT, FYEKMQ (reference sequence). Combining the CDR3 with reference TRBV13 and TRBJ2-7 gives the whole variable domain AAGVIQSPRHLIKEKRETATLKCYPIPRHDTVYWYQQGPGQDPQFLISFYEKMQSDKGSIPDRFSAQQFSDYHSELNMSSLELGDSALYFCASSLTGTSGREQYFGPGTRLTVT.

The chain uses TRBV6-1 and TRBJ2-7; D gene uncertain. V dropped 2 bases and J dropped 4 bases, with 12 bases sitting between them. The germline V gene has CDR1 MNHNS and CDR2 SASEGT. The CDR3 runs to 14 residues. CDR3 region: CASSEIAGVYEQYF. The CDR3, as DNA: TGTGCCAGCAGTGAAATCGCAGGAGTGTACGAGCAGTACTTC.

This sequence joins TRBV4-1 and TRBJ2-7; 11 positions agree with TRBD1. The CDR3 contains 16 residues. The ends lost 4 bases at V and 2 bases at J; junction bases unmatched: 7. In germline, CDR1 is MGHRA, CDR2 YSYEKL. CDR3 in DNA: TGCGCCAGCAGCCGAGGGACAGGGGGTGTCGCCTACGAGCAGTACTTC. This encodes CASSRGTGGVAYEQYF.

This clone appeared once. The chain combines TRBV5-1 with TRBJ2-5; 8 nucleotides agree with TRBD1. The CDR3 runs 13 residues. With 4 bases clipped from V and 9 bases from J, the junction kept 8 bases outside the gene matches. Looked up from germline, CDR1 is SGHRS and CDR2 is YFSETQ. CDR3 sequence reads: CASSQGQASAQYF. DNA of the CDR3: TGCGCCAGCAGCCAGGGACAGGCTTCTGCCCAGTACTTC. Supplemented by reference TRBV5-1 and TRBJ2-5, the full variable domain reads KAGVTQTPRYLIKTRGQQVTLSCSPISGHRSVSWYQQTPGQGLQFLFEYFSETQRNKGNFPGRFSGRQFSNSRSEMNVSTLELGDSALYLCASSQGQASAQYFGPGTRLLVL.

The CDR3 DNA reads as TGCAGCGTTGAGGATACTAGGCGGGGGAGCTCCTACAATGAGCAGTTCTTC. This translates into CSVEDTRRGSSYNEQFF. The rearrangement links TRBV29-1 to TRBJ2-1; 7 positions agree with TRBD2. Germline CDR1 and CDR2: SQVTM and ANQGSEA. V lost 3 bases, J lost 0 bases, and 11 bases stayed unmatched. This CDR3 is built from 17 residues.

V usage is TRBV27 and J usage is TRBJ1-1; D ambiguous. CDR1 MNHEY and CDR2 SMNVEV come from the germline V gene (reference sequence). Between the trimmed V and J ends, which lost 5 bases and 0 bases, there was a span of 10 bases. This CDR3 is built from 14 residues. CDR3 in amino acids: CASSQKLMNTEAFF. Here the CDR3 DNA reads TGTGCCAGCAGTCAAAAGCTGATGAACACTGAAGCTTTCTTT.

The chain uses TRBV11-2 and TRBJ2-7, with TRBD1 matching over 8 bases. CDR3 size: 13 residues. V shed 8 bases, J shed 5 bases, and the junction held 8 bases outside the gene matches. Germline assignment: CDR1 SGHAT and CDR2 FQNNGV. CDR3 residues: CASHRAGGHEQYF. CDR3 coding DNA: TGTGCCAGCCACCGAGCAGGGGGCCACGAGCAGTACTTC.

This chain links TRBV27 with TRBJ2-7, with a tentative D call TRBD2 (5 bases). Germline CDR1 and CDR2: MNHEY and SMNVEV (reference sequence). This CDR3 is built from 14 residues. Trimming left V 5 bases short and J 2 bases short, with 13 bases between. The CDR3 DNA sequence: TGTGCCAGCAGTAGGAGCGGACCAACCTACGAGCAGTACTTC. It specifies CASSRSGPTYEQYF.

The chain combines TRBV7-9 with TRBJ2-4; D remains ambiguous. Trimming pared 1 base from V and 7 bases from J, leaving 8 bases between. The CDR3 loop spans 13 amino acids. Germline V gene lookup returns CDR1 SEHNR and CDR2 FQNEAQ (reference sequence). Written as DNA, the CDR3 is TGTGCCAGCAGCTTAGGTTCCCCCAACATTCAGTACTTC. Its translation is CASSLGSPNIQYF.

The rearrangement uses TRBV7-9 and TRBJ1-2; D remains unclear. Trimming took 4 bases from V and 2 from J, leaving 5 bases between them. The CDR3 runs to 12 residues. The germline V gene has CDR1 SEHNR and CDR2 FQNEAQ (reference sequence). CDR3 region: CASSSLNYGYTF. CDR3 nucleotides: TGTGCCAGCAGCTCGCTAAACTATGGCTACACCTTC.

This clone was detected only a few times. The rearrangement uses TRBV11-1 and TRBJ2-1; 11 bases fit TRBD2. The CDR3 contains 18 residues. Trimming took 2 bases from V and 1 from J; bases not matched to a gene: 7. The germline gives CDR1 SGHAT, CDR2 FQDESV (reference sequence). The CDR3 bases are TGTGCCAGCAGCTTAAGGTGGCTAGCGGGAGGTTCCTACAATGAGCAGTTCTTC. This gives the protein CASSLRWLAGGSYNEQFF.

This clone occurred once. The rearrangement links TRBV18 to TRBJ1-1, with D unclear. The CDR3 runs to 15 residues. V was cut by 2 bases and J by 4 bases, with 14 bases left in between. Germline loops: CDR1 KGHSH, CDR2 LQKENI. This CDR3 reads CASSPVVSGSTEAFF. CDR3 in DNA: TGTGCCAGCTCACCAGTAGTTTCGGGGAGCACTGAAGCTTTCTTT.